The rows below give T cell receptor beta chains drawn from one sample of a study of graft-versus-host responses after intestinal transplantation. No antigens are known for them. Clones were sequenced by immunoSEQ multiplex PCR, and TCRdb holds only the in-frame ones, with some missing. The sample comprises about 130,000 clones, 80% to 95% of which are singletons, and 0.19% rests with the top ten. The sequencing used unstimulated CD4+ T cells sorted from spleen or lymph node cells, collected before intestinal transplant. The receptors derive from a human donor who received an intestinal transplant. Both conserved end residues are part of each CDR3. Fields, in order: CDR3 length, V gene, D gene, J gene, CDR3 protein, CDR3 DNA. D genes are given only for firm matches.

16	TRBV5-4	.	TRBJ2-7	CASSLSSGLYSYEQYF	TGTGCCAGCAGCTTGTCATCAGGGCTTTACTCCTACGAGCAGTACTTC
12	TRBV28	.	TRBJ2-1	CASSPRGGEQFF	TGTGCCAGCAGTCCTCGAGGGGGGGAGCAGTTCTTC
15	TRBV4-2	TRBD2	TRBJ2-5	CASSQGLAGQETQYF	TGTGCCAGCAGCCAAGGACTAGCGGGTCAAGAGACCCAGTACTTC
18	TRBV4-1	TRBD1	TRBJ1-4	CASGGWTGKRATNEKLFF	TGCGCCAGCGGGGGTTGGACAGGAAAGAGGGCAACTAATGAAAAACTGTTTTTT
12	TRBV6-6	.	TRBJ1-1	CASSDPNTEAFF	TGTGCCAGTTCCGACCCGAACACTGAAGCTTTCTTT
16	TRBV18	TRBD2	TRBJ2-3	CASSPGLAGATDTQYF	TGTGCCAGCTCACCCGGACTAGCGGGAGCCACAGATACGCAGTATTTT
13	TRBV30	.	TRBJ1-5	CAWSRDLLQPQHF	TGTGCCTGGAGCCGGGACTTACTTCAGCCCCAGCATTTT
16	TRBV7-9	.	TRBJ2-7	CASSSPTRDLRYEQYF	TGTGCCAGCAGCTCACCAACCCGGGACCTTCGCTACGAGCAGTACTTC
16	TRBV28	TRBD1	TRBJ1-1	CASTRGWDRTNTEAFF	TGTGCCAGCACCAGGGGATGGGACAGGACTAACACTGAAGCTTTCTTT
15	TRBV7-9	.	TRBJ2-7	CASSLSGSKNYEQYF	TGTGCCAGCAGCTTGTCAGGGTCCAAGAACTACGAGCAGTACTTC
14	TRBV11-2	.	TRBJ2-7	CASSVFRGRDEQYF	TGTGCCAGCAGCGTGTTTCGGGGGCGGGACGAGCAGTACTTC
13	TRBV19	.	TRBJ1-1	CASRTGANTEAFF	TGTGCCAGTAGGACAGGTGCGAACACTGAAGCTTTCTTT
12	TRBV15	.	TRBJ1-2	CATSRGSGYYTF	TGTGCCACCAGCAGAGGAAGCGGCTACTACACCTTC
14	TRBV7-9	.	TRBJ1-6	CASSLLQYNSPLHF	TGTGCCAGCAGCTTATTACAGTATAATTCACCCCTCCACTTT
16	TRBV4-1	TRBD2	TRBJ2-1	CASSQDPAGVSNEQFF	TGCGCCAGCAGCCAAGATCCAGCGGGAGTGAGCAATGAGCAGTTCTTC